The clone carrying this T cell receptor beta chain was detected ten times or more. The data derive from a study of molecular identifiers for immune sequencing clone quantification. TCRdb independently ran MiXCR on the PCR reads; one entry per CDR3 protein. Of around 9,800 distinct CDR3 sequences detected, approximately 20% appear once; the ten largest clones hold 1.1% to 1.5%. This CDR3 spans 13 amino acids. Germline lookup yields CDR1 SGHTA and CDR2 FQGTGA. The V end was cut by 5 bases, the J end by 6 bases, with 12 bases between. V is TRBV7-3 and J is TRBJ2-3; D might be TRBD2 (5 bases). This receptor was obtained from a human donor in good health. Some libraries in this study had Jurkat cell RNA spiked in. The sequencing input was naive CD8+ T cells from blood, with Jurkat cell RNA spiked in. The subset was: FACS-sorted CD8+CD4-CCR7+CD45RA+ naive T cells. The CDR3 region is CASSTASSDTQYF. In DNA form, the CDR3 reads TGTGCCAGCAGCACGGCTAGCAGCGATACGCAGTATTTT.